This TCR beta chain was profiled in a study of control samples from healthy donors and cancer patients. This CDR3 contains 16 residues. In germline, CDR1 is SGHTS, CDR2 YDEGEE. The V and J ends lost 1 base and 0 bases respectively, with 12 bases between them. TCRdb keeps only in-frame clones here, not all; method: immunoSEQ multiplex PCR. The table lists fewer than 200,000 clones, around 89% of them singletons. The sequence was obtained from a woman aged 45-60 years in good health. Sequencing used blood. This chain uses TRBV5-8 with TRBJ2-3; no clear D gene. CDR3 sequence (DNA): TGTGCCAGCAGCTTGATCCGGATTACTAGCACAGATACGCAGTATTTT. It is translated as CASSLIRITSTDTQYF.